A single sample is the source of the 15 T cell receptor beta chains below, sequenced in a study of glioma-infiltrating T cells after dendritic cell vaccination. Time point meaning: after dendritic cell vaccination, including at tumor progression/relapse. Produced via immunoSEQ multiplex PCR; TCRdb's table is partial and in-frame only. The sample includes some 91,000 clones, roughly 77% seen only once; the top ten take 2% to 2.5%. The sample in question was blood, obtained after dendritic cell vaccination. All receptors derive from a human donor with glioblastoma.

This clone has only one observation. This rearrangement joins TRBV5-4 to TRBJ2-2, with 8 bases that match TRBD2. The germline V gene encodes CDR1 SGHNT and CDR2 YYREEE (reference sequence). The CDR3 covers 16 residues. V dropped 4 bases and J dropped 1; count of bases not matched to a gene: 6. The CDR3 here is CASSPGGVLNTGELFF. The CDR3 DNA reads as TGTGCCAGCAGCCCGGGGGGGGTTTTGAACACCGGGGAGCTGTTTTTT.

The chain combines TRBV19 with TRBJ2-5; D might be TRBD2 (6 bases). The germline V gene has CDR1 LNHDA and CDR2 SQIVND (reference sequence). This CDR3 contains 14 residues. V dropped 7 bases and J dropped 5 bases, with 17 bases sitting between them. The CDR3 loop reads CASNPSGLIETQYF. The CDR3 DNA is TGTGCCAGTAACCCGTCGGGACTCATCGAGACCCAGTACTTC.

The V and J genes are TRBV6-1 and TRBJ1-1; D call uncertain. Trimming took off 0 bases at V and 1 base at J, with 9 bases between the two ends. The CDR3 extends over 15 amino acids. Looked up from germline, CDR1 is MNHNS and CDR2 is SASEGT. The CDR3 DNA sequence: TGTGCCAGCAGTGAAGCTGGCCTTTCGAACACTGAAGCTTTCTTT. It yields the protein CASSEAGLSNTEAFF.

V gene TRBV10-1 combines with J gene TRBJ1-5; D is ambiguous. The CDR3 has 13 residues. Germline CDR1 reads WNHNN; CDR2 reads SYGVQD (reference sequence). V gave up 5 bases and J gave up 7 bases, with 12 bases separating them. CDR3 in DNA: TGCGCCAGCAGTTCCCAGTTGGGCCAGCCCCAGCATTTT. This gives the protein CASSSQLGQPQHF.

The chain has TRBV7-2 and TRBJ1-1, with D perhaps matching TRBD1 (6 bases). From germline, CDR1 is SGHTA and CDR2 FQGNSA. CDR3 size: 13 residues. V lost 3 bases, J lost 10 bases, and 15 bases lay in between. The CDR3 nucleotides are TGTGCCAGCAGCTTCGGGGGGCAGGGAGTAGCTTTCTTT. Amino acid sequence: CASSFGGQGVAFF.

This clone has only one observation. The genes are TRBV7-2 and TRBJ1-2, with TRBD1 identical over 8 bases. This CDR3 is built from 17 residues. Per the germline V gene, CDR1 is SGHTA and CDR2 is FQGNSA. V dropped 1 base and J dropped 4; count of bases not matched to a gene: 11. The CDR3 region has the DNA TGTGCCAGCAGCTTAGAGGCAGGGGGCTCTTTCAGCTATGGCTACACCTTC. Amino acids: CASSLEAGGSFSYGYTF.

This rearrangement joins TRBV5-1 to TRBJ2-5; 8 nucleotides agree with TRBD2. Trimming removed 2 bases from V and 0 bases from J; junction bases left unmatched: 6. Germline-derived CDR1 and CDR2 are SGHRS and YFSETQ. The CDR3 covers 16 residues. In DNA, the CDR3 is TGCGCCAGCAGCTTCGGGACTAGTGCGTACCAAGAGACCCAGTACTTC. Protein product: CASSFGTSAYQETQYF.

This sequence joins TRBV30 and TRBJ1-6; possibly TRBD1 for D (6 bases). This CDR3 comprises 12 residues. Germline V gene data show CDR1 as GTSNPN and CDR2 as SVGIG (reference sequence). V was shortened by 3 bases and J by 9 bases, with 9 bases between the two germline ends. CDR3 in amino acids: CAWRAGVSPLHF. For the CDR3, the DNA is TGTGCCTGGAGGGCAGGGGTTTCACCCCTCCACTTT.

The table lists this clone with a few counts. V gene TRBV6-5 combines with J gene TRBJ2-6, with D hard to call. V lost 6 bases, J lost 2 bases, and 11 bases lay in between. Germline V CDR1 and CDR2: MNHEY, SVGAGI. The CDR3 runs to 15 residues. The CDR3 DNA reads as TGTGCCAGCAGGTACACCAGGACTGGGGCCAACGTCCTGACTTTC. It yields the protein CASRYTRTGANVLTF.

Here the CDR3 reads CATRGGRNNEQFF. CDR3 in DNA: TGTGCCACCAGGGGGGGACGGAACAATGAGCAGTTCTTC. This chain joins TRBV15 and TRBJ2-1; D may be TRBD2 (6 bases). Germline lookup yields CDR1 LNHNV and CDR2 YYDKDF (reference sequence). Deletions cut 6 bases from V and 5 bases from J, with 11 bases between. The CDR3 runs to 13 residues.

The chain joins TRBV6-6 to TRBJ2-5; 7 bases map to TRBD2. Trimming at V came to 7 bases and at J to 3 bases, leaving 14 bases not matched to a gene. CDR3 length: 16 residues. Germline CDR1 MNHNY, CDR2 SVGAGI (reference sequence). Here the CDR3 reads CASTRRGGGREETQYF. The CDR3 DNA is TGTGCCAGCACACGAAGGGGCGGGGGAAGGGAAGAGACCCAGTACTTC.

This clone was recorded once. CDR3 in DNA: TGTGCCAGCAGTCCTCGTGCCGGGACAAGGTCCGTCTTGGAGCAGTTCTTC. The encoded protein is CASSPRAGTRSVLEQFF. The J gene is TRBJ2-1, the V gene TRBV27; D is possibly TRBD1 (6 bases). There are 17 residues in the CDR3. Trimming left V 5 bases short and J 10 bases short, with 27 bases between. Per the germline V gene, CDR1 is MNHEY and CDR2 is SMNVEV (reference sequence).

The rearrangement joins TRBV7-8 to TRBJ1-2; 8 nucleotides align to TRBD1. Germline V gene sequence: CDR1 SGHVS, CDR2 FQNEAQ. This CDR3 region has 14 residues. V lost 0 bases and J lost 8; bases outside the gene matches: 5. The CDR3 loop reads CASSLAGQVDGYTF. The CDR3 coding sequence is TGTGCCAGCAGCTTAGCGGGACAGGTCGACGGCTACACCTTC.

The CDR3, as DNA: TGCGCCAGCAGTCTCTCAGATACGCAGTATTTT. This gives the protein CASSLSDTQYF. The chain employs TRBV5-1 and TRBJ2-3; D ambiguous. The CDR3 contains 11 residues. The germline CDR1 and CDR2 sequences are SGHRS and YFSETQ. V was cut by 5 bases and J by 4 bases, with 5 bases left in between.

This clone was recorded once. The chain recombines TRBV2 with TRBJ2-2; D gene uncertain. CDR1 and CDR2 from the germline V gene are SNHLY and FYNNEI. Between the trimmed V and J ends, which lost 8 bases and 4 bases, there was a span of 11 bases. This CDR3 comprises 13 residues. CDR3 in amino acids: CASYFSSTGELFF. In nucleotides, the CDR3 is TGTGCCAGCTACTTTTCTAGCACCGGGGAGCTGTTTTTT.